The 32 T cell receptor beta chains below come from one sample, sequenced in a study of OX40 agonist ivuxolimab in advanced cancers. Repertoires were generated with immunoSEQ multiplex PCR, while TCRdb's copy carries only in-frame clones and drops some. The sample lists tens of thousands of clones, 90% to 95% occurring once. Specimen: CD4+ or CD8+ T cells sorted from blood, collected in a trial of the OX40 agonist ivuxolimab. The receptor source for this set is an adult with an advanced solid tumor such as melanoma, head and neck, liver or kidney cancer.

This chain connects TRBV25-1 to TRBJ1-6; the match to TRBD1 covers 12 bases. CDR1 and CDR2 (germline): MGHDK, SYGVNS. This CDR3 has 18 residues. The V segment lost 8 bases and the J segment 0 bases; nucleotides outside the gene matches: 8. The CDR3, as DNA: TGTGCCAGCGGTGGGACAGGGGGCAGAAGCTCCTATAATTCACCCCTCCACTTT. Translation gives CASGGTGGRSSYNSPLHF.

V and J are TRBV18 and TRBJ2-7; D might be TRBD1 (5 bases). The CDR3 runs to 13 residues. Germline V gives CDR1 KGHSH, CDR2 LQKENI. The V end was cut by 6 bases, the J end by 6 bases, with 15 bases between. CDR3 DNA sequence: TGTGCCAGCTCCCCTGGGGCCGCCTCCGAGCAGTACTTC. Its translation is CASSPGAASEQYF.

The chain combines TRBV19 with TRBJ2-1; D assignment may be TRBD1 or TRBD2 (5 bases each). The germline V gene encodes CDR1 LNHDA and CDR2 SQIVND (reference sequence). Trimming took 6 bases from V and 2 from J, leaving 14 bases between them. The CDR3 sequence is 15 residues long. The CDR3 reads CASRTSRGPYNEQFF. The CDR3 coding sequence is TGTGCCAGTAGAACCTCTCGGGGACCCTACAATGAGCAGTTCTTC.

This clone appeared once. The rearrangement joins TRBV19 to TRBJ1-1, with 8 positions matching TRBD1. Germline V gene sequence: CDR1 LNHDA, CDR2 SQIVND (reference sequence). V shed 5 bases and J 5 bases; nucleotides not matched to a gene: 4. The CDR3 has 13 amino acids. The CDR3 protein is CASSFTGGTEAFF. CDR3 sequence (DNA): TGTGCCAGTAGTTTCACAGGGGGTACTGAAGCTTTCTTT. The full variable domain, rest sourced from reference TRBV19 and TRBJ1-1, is DGGITQSPKYLFRKEGQNVTLSCEQNLNHDAMYWYRQDPGQGLRLIYYSQIVNDFQKGDIAEGYSVSREKKESFPLTVTSAQKNPTAFYLCASSFTGGTEAFFGQGTRLTVV.

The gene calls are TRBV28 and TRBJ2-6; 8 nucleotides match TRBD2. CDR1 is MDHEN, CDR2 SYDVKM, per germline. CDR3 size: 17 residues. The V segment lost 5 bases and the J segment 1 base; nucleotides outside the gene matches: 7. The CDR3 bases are TGTGCCAGCAGTCCGGCGGGGGGCGTATCTGGGGCCAACGTCCTGACTTTC. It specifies CASSPAGGVSGANVLTF. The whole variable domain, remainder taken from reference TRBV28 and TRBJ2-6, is DVKVTQSSRYLVKRTGEKVFLECVQDMDHENMFWYRQDPGLGLRLIYFSYDVKMKEKGDIPEGYSVSREKKERFSLILESASTNQTSMYLCASSPAGGVSGANVLTFGAGSRLTVL.

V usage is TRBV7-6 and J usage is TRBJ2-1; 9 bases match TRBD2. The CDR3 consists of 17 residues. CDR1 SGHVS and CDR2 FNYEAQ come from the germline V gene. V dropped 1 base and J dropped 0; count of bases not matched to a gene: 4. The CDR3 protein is CASSLDGTSLSYNEQFF. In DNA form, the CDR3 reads TGTGCCAGCAGCTTAGACGGGACTAGCCTCTCCTACAATGAGCAGTTCTTC.

The CDR3 DNA is TGTGCCATCATGGCAGGGCTGAGCTCCTACGAGCAGTACTTC. It translates to CAIMAGLSSYEQYF. This chain joins TRBV10-3 and TRBJ2-7, with D possibly TRBD1 on 5 matching bases. V lost 7 bases, J lost 0 bases, and 13 bases lay in between. CDR1 is ENHRY and CDR2 is SYGVKD in the germline V gene. The CDR3 is 14 amino acids.

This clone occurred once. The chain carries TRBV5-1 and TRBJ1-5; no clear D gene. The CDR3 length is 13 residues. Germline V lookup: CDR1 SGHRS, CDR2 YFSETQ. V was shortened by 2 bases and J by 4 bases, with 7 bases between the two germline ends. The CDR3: CASSFEGNQPQHF. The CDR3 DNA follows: TGCGCCAGCAGCTTCGAAGGGAATCAGCCCCAGCATTTT.

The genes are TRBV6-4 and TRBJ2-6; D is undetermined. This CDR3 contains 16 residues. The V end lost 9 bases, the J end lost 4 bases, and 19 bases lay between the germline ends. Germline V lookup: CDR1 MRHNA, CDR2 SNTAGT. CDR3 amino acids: CASDRNRCSGANVLTF. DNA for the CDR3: TGTGCCAGTGACCGCAATAGGTGCTCGGGGGCCAACGTCCTGACTTTC.

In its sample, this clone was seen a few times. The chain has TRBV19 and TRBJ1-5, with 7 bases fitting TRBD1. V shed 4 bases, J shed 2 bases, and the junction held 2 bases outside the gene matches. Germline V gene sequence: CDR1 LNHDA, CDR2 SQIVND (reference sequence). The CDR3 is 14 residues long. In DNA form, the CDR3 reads TGTGCCAGTAGTAGTCAGGGGGGCAATCAGCCCCAGCATTTT. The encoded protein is CASSSQGGNQPQHF.

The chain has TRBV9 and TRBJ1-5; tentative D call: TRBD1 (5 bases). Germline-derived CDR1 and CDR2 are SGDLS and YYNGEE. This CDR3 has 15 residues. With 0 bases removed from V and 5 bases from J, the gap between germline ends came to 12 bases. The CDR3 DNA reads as TGTGCCAGCAGCGTAGGACAGTCATGGCATCAGCCCCAGCATTTT. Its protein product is CASSVGQSWHQPQHF.

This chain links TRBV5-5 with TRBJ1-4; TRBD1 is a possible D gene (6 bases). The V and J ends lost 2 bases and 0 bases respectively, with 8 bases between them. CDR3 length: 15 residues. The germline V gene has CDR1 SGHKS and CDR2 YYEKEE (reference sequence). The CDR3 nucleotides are TGTGCCAGCAGCTTAAGGACAGCAACTAATGAAAAACTGTTTTTT. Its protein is CASSLRTATNEKLFF.

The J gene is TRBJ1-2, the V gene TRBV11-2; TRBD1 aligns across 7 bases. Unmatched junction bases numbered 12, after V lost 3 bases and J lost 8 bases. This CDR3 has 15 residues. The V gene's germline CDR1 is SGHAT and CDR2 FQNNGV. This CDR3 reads CASSFLQTGTAGYTF. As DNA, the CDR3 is TGTGCCAGCAGCTTCCTCCAAACCGGGACAGCCGGCTACACCTTC. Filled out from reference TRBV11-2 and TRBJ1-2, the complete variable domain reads EAGVAQSPRYKIIEKRQSVAFWCNPISGHATLYWYQQILGQGPKLLIQFQNNGVVDDSQLPKDRFSAERLKGVDSTLKIQPAKLEDSAVYLCASSFLQTGTAGYTFGSGTRLTVV.

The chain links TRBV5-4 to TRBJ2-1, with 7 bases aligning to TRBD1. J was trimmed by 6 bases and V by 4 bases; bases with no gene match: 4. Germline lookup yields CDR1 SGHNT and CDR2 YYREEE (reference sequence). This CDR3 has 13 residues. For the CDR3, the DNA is TGTGCCAGCAGCAGGGACAGCCTCAATGAGCAGTTCTTC. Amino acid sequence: CASSRDSLNEQFF.

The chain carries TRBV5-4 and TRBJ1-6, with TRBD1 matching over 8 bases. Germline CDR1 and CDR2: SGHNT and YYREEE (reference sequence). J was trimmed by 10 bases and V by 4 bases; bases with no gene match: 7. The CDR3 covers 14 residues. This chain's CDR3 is CASSQGQGWSPLHF. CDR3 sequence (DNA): TGTGCCAGCAGCCAAGGACAGGGTTGGTCACCCCTCCACTTT.

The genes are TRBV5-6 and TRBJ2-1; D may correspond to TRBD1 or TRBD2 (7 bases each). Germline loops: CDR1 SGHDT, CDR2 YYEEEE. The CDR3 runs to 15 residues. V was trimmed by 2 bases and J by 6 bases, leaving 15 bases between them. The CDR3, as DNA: TGTGCCAGCAGCTTCAGGGGGGGCCAGGGCAATGAGCAGTTCTTC. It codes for CASSFRGGQGNEQFF.

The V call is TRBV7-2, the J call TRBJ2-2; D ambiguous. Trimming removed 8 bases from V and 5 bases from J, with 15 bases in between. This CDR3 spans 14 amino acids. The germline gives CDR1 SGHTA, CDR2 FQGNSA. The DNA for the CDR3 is TGTGCCAGCTGTCCTACCGGAGAGACCGGGGAGCTGTTTTTT. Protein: CASCPTGETGELFF.

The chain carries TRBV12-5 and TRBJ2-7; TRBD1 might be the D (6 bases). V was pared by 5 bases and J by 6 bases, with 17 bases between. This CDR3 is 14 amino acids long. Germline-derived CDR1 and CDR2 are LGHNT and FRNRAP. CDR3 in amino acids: CASGQKTGSSEQYF. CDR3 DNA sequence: TGTGCTAGTGGTCAAAAAACAGGGTCCAGCGAGCAGTACTTC.

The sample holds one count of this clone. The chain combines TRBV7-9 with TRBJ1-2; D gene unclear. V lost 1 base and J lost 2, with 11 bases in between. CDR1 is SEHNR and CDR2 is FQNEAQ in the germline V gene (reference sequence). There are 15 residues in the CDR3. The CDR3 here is CASSLGVGSNYGYTF. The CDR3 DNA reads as TGTGCCAGCAGCTTAGGAGTCGGATCCAACTATGGCTACACCTTC.

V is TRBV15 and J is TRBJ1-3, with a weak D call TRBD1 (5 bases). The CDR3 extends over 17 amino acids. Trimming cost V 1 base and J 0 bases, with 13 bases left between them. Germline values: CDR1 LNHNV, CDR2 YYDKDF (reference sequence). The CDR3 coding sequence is TGTGCCACCAGCAGAGCTCCAGGGACTAACTCTGGAAACACCATATATTTT. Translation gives CATSRAPGTNSGNTIYF.

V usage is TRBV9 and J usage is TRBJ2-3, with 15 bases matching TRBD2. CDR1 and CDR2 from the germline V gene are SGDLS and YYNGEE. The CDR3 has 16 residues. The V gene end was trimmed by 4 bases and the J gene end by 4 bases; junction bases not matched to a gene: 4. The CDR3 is CASSSWTSGGADTQYF. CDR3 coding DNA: TGTGCCAGCAGCTCATGGACTAGCGGGGGGGCAGATACGCAGTATTTT.

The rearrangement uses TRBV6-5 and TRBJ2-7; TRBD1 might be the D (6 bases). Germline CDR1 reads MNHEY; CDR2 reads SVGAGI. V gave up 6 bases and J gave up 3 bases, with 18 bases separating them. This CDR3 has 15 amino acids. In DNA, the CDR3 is TGTGCCAGCAGATTGGACAGTCGGGGCGGCTACGAGCAGTACTTC. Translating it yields CASRLDSRGGYEQYF.

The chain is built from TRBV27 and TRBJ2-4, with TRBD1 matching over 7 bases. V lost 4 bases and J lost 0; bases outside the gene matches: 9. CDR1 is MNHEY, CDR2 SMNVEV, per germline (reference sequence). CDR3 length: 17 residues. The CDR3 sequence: CASSSTQGILAKNIQYF. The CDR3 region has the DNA TGTGCCAGCAGTTCAACACAGGGGATTCTAGCCAAAAACATTCAGTACTTC.

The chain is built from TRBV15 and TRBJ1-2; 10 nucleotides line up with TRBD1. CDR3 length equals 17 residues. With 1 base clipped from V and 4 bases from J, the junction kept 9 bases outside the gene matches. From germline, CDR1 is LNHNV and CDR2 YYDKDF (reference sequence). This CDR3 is CATSRVSGTGVGYGYTF. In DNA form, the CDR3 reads TGTGCCACCAGCAGAGTTTCCGGGACAGGGGTGGGCTATGGCTACACCTTC.

The CDR3, as DNA: TGTGCCAGCAGCTTGGATTACAGGGCTTCTGGAAACACCATATATTTT. This translates into CASSLDYRASGNTIYF. The J gene is TRBJ1-3, the V gene TRBV5-6, with D possibly matching TRBD1 (6 bases). Trimming took off 0 bases at V and 1 base at J, with 11 bases between the two ends. Germline lookup yields CDR1 SGHDT and CDR2 YYEEEE. The length of the CDR3 is 16 residues.

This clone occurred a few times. CDR3 loop: CASSLGGPGQGGKNIQYF. The CDR3 DNA sequence: TGTGCCAGCAGCTTAGGAGGACCGGGACAGGGGGGAAAAAACATTCAGTACTTC. The V gene is TRBV7-2, the J gene TRBJ2-4, with 11 bases lining up with TRBD1. V was clipped by 1 base and J by 4 bases; unmatched bases: 9. This CDR3 contains 18 residues. The germline gives CDR1 SGHTA, CDR2 FQGNSA.

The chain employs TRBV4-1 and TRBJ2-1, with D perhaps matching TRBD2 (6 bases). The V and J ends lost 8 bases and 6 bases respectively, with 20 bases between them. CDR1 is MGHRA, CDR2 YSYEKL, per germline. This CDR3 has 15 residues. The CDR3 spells CASCRSGDNSNEQFF. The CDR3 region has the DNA TGCGCCAGCTGTCGGTCGGGGGATAATAGCAATGAGCAGTTCTTC.

CDR3 amino acids: CATSRGSSSGNTIYF. The CDR3 bases are TGTGCCACCAGCAGAGGCAGTTCCTCTGGAAACACCATATATTTT. The chain uses TRBV15 and TRBJ1-3, with D uncertain. Trimming pared 1 base from V and 0 bases from J, leaving 7 bases between. The CDR3 is 15 residues long. Germline loops: CDR1 LNHNV, CDR2 YYDKDF (reference sequence).

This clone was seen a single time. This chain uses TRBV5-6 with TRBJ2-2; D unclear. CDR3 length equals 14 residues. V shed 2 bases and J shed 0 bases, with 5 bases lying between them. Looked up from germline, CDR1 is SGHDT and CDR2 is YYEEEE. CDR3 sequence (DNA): TGTGCCAGCAGCTTACCGGCGAACACCGGGGAGCTGTTTTTT. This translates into CASSLPANTGELFF.

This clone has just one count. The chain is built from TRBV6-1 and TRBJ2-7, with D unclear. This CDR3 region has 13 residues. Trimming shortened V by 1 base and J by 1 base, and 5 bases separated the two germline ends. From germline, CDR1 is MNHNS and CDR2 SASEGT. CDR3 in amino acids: CASSEGVSYEQYF. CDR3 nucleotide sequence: TGTGCCAGCAGTGAAGGTGTATCCTACGAGCAGTACTTC.

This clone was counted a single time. The CDR3 is CASNRGGGQETQYF. As DNA, the CDR3 is TGTGCCAGCAATCGGGGAGGGGGACAAGAGACCCAGTACTTC. V gene TRBV2 combines with J gene TRBJ2-5, with D possibly matching TRBD2 (7 bases). Germline CDR1 reads SNHLY; CDR2 reads FYNNEI. This CDR3 spans 14 amino acids. Deletions cut 7 bases from V and 2 bases from J, with 14 bases between.

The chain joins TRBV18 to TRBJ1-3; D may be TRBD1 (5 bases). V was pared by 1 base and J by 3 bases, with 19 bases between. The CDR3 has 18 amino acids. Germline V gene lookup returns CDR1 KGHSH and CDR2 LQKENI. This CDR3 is CASSPRQTVWAGGNTIYF. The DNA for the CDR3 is TGTGCCAGCTCACCACGGCAGACAGTTTGGGCAGGTGGAAACACCATATATTTT.